The source of this T cell receptor beta chain is a study of cytomegalovirus exposure and HLA in healthy donors. The germline V gene encodes CDR1 KGHSH and CDR2 LQKENI. V dropped 3 bases and J dropped 4 bases, with 10 bases sitting between them. The CDR3 covers 14 residues. The PCR contained 60 Vbeta and 13 Jbeta primers. Generated by immunoSEQ multiplex PCR, the TCRdb table keeps only in-frame clones and is missing some. In the table there are more than 100,000 clones, 55% to 75% of which are singletons. This TCR was recovered from a woman in her thirties or forties in good health and CMV-seropositive. The rearrangement links TRBV18 to TRBJ1-5; D ambiguous. The sample consisted of PBMCs. In DNA, the CDR3 is TGTGCCAGCTCACCCGAAATGCGGAATCAGCCCCAGCATTTT. Its protein product is CASSPEMRNQPQHF. The full variable domain, its missing parts supplied by reference TRBV18 and TRBJ1-5, is NAGVMQNPRHLVRRRGQEARLRCSPMKGHSHVYWYRQLPEEGLKFMVYLQKENIIDESGMPKERFSAEFPKEGPSILRIQQVVRGDSAAYFCASSPEMRNQPQHFGDGTRLSIL.